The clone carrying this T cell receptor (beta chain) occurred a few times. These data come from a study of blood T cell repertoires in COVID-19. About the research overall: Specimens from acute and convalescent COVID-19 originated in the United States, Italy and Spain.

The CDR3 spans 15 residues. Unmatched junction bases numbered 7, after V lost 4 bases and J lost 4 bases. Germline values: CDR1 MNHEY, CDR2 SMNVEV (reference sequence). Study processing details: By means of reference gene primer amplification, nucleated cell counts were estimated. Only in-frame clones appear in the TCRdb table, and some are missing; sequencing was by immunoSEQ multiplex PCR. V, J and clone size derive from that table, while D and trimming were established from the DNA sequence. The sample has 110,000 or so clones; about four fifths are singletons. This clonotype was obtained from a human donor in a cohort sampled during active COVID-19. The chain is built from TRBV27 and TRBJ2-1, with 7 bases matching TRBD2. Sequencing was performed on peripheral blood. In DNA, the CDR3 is TGTGCCAGCAGTTCCCATAGCGGGTCATACAATGAGCAGTTCTTC. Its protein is CASSSHSGSYNEQFF.